Listed below are T cell receptor beta chains from one sample, sequenced in a study of blood T cell repertoires in COVID-19. Assay: immunoSEQ multiplex PCR; the TCRdb copy retains only in-frame clones and omits some. The table has tens of thousands of clones, 65% to 90% seen once. Input material: peripheral blood. All receptors derive from a man aged 65-85 years with active or convalescent COVID-19. Each CDR3 is given with its conserved first and last residue. D genes are given only for firm matches. For some rows the clone size is stated as once, few or many, or as a class when expanded; others skip it.

>TRBV27|TRBJ2-7|TRBD1|-
TGTGCCAGCAGTTTGGTCGGGACAGGGAGCTACGAGCAGTACTTC
CASSLVGTGSYEQYF
>TRBV30|TRBJ2-1|-|few
TGTGCCTGGACGAGACAGGGAGGCGCCTACAATGAGCAGTTCTTC
CAWTRQGGAYNEQFF
>TRBV6-5|TRBJ1-1|-|-
TGTGCCAGCAGCCAACCCGTTAGTTACACTGAAGCTTTCTTT
CASSQPVSYTEAFF
>TRBV6-1|TRBJ1-1|TRBD1|-
TGTGCCAGCAGTGAACGGACAGGGAGGAACACTGAAGCTTTCTTT
CASSERTGRNTEAFF
>TRBV6-1|TRBJ1-5|-|-
TGTGCCAGCAGTGAATACGGGGTTATGCAGCCCCAGCATTTT
CASSEYGVMQPQHF
>TRBV6-2/TRBV6-3|TRBJ2-5|TRBD1|-
TGTGCCAGCAGTTCGCGACAGGGCCGAGAGACCCAGTACTTC
CASSSRQGRETQYF
>TRBV4-1|TRBJ1-2|-|-
TGCGCCAGCAGCCAAGGGGGTCCAGGGCTCTATGGCTACACCTTC
CASSQGGPGLYGYTF
>TRBV7-2|TRBJ2-5|-|-
TGTGCCAGCAGCCTACCGACGTGGTTTACGGGTGCCCCCCCAGAGACCCAGTACTTC
CASSLPTWFTGAPPETQYF
>TRBV5-1|TRBJ2-7|TRBD2|-
TGCGCCAGCACCGATTCGAGCGGGAGTGACGAGCAGTACTTC
CASTDSSGSDEQYF
>TRBV5-5|TRBJ2-2|TRBD1|-
TGTGCCAGCAGCTCCCGCCGGCAGGGGGTCACCGGGGAGCTGTTTTTT
CASSSRRQGVTGELFF
>TRBV7-3|TRBJ1-2|-|-
TGTGCCAGCAGCTTTCACACCGGAGATGGCTACACCTTC
CASSFHTGDGYTF
>TRBV28|TRBJ1-5|-|-
TGTGCCAGCAGTTTCGGAGGGGCCGCTTATAGCAATCAGCCCCAGCATTTT
CASSFGGAAYSNQPQHF
>TRBV5-4|TRBJ2-2|-|-
TGTGCCAGCAGCCCGGGACTCCCGATGGGGGGGCGTAGCACCGGGGAGCTGTTTTTT
CASSPGLPMGGRSTGELFF
>TRBV9|TRBJ2-5|TRBD1|-
TGTGCCAGCAGCGTCTTGTCCGGGACAGAAGAGACCCAGTACTTC
CASSVLSGTEETQYF
>TRBV2|TRBJ2-4|TRBD1|-
TGTGCCAGCACTTCTCGCCAGACAGGGGGAAACATTCAGTACTTC
CASTSRQTGGNIQYF
>TRBV4-1|TRBJ1-3|TRBD1|few
TGCGCCAGCAGCCAAGTCGGCAGGGGGCAGGGAAACACCATATATTTT
CASSQVGRGQGNTIYF
>TRBV6-5|TRBJ2-3|-|-
TGTGCCAGCAGTTACTCTCTAGCCGAGCAGACGCAGTATTTT
CASSYSLAEQTQYF
>TRBV6-6|TRBJ2-1|TRBD2|-
TGTGCCAGCACCCTATTAGCGGGAGGGATTAATGAGCAGTTCTTC
CASTLLAGGINEQFF
>TRBV19|TRBJ2-1|-|-
TGTGCCAGTAGTACTATCCTCTACAATGAGCAGTTCTTC
CASSTILYNEQFF
>TRBV6-5|TRBJ1-5|-|-
TGTGCCAGCACCCACGGGTTGAATCAGCCCCAGCATTTT
CASTHGLNQPQHF
>TRBV9|TRBJ2-5|-|-
TGTGCCAGCAGCGTAGGAGGGGGGGGATCTCAAGAGACCCAGTACTTC
CASSVGGGGSQETQYF